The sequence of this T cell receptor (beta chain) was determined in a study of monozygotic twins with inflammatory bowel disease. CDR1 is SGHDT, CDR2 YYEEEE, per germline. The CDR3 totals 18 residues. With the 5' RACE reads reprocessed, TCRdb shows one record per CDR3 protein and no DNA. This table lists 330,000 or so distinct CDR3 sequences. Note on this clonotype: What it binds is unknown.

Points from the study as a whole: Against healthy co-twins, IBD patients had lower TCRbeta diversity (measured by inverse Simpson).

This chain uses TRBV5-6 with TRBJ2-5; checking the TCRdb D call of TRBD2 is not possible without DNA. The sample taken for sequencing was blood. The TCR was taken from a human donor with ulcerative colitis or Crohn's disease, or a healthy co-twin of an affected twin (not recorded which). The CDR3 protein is CASSLRPSGVGGGETQYF.